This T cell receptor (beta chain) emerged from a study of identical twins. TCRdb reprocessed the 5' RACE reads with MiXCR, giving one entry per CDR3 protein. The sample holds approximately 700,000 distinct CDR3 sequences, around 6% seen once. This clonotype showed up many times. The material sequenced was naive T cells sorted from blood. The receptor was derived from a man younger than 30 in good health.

Here the CDR3 reads CASSDLPSRRVTGELFF. The DNA of the CDR3 is TGTGCCAGCAGTGATCTGCCCTCACGGAGGGTCACCGGGGAGCTGTTTTTT. The genes are TRBV27 and TRBJ2-2; maybe TRBD2 (6 bases). Germline V gene data show CDR1 as MNHEY and CDR2 as SMNVEV (reference sequence). CDR3 length: 17 residues. V gave up 5 bases and J gave up 4 bases, with 20 bases separating them.